A selection of T cell receptor beta chains follows, all from one sample in a study of a mutant IDH1 vaccine in newly diagnosed glioma. For these receptors, no antigen is known. This table comes from immunoSEQ multiplex PCR, and its TCRdb copy is limited to in-frame clones, with some not included. The sample lists 35,000 to 45,000 clones, approximately 80% occurring once. Material: PBMCs, obtained from a glioma patient whose treatment included an IDH1 peptide vaccine. The receptors originated from a man in his fifties with glioma. Each CDR3 is given with its conserved first and last residue. Each record gives: CDR3 length, clone size, V gene, D gene, J gene, CDR3 DNA, CDR3 protein. A D gene is named only where the DNA matches it firmly. The size of a clone is reported for some rows only, either as once, few or many, or as a class for expanded clones.

len: 14; abundance: -; v_gene: TRBV18; d_gene: TRBD2; j_gene: TRBJ2-7; CDR3nt: TGTGCCAGCTCCCTCACTGGGACTAGCTACGAGCAGTACTTC; CDR3aa: CASSLTGTSYEQYF
len: 15; abundance: -; v_gene: TRBV7-9; d_gene: -; j_gene: TRBJ2-1; CDR3nt: TGTGCCAGCAGCCTTCGGGACACCTCCTACAATGAGCAGTTCTTC; CDR3aa: CASSLRDTSYNEQFF
len: 13; abundance: -; v_gene: TRBV11-2; d_gene: -; j_gene: TRBJ1-1; CDR3nt: TGTGCCAGCAGCTTAGTCTTGAACACTGAAGCTTTCTTT; CDR3aa: CASSLVLNTEAFF
len: 9; abundance: -; v_gene: TRBV29-1; d_gene: -; j_gene: TRBJ1-1; CDR3nt: TGCAGCGTGGAGCCGGGGGCTTTCTTT; CDR3aa: CSVEPGAFF
len: 16; abundance: -; v_gene: TRBV5-6; d_gene: TRBD1; j_gene: TRBJ1-5; CDR3nt: TGTGCCAGCAGCTTGGGGACAGGGTATGAAAATCAGCCCCAGCATTTT; CDR3aa: CASSLGTGYENQPQHF
len: 13; abundance: -; v_gene: TRBV11-3; d_gene: -; j_gene: TRBJ1-2; CDR3nt: TGTGCCAGCAGCTTAGAAGCTAACTATGGCTACACCTTC; CDR3aa: CASSLEANYGYTF
len: 14; abundance: -; v_gene: TRBV5-1; d_gene: -; j_gene: TRBJ2-1; CDR3nt: TGCGCCAGCCCCGGACCCTCCCAAGGCAATGAGCAGTTCTTC; CDR3aa: CASPGPSQGNEQFF
len: 14; abundance: -; v_gene: TRBV6-6; d_gene: -; j_gene: TRBJ1-5; CDR3nt: TGTGCCAGCAGTTATGGTAGGGGAAATCAGCCCCAGCATTTT; CDR3aa: CASSYGRGNQPQHF
len: 15; abundance: -; v_gene: TRBV4-1; d_gene: TRBD2; j_gene: TRBJ2-1; CDR3nt: TGCGCCAGCACGGGTTTAGCGGGAGGGCCCAGTGAGCAGTTCTTC; CDR3aa: CASTGLAGGPSEQFF
len: 15; abundance: -; v_gene: TRBV7-9; d_gene: -; j_gene: TRBJ2-7; CDR3nt: TGTGCCAGCAGCCAGGGCGGCACCTTGGCCTACGAGCAGTACTTC; CDR3aa: CASSQGGTLAYEQYF
len: 13; abundance: -; v_gene: TRBV11-3; d_gene: -; j_gene: TRBJ1-2; CDR3nt: TGTGCCAGCAGCCGCCAATCGGACTATGGCTACACCTTC; CDR3aa: CASSRQSDYGYTF
len: 15; abundance: few; v_gene: TRBV14; d_gene: -; j_gene: TRBJ1-1; CDR3nt: TGTGCCAGCAGCCGCCTGGACCTCCCAAACACTGAAGCTTTCTTT; CDR3aa: CASSRLDLPNTEAFF
len: 15; abundance: -; v_gene: TRBV18; d_gene: -; j_gene: TRBJ1-2; CDR3nt: TGTGCCAGCTCCCCTGATTGGACAAACTTATATGGCTACACCTTC; CDR3aa: CASSPDWTNLYGYTF
len: 13; abundance: few; v_gene: TRBV2; d_gene: TRBD1; j_gene: TRBJ2-1; CDR3nt: TGTGCCAGCAGTGTGGACAGGGACAATGAGCAGTTCTTC; CDR3aa: CASSVDRDNEQFF
len: 16; abundance: -; v_gene: TRBV19; d_gene: TRBD2; j_gene: TRBJ2-1; CDR3nt: TGTGCCAGTAGACCCCCCGTACTAGCGGCCAGTAATGAGCAGTTCTTC; CDR3aa: CASRPPVLAASNEQFF
len: 15; abundance: once; v_gene: TRBV19; d_gene: -; j_gene: TRBJ2-3; CDR3nt: TGTGCCAGTAGTATATTTTGGGAAAGCACAGATACGCAGTATTTT; CDR3aa: CASSIFWESTDTQYF
len: 14; abundance: -; v_gene: TRBV30; d_gene: -; j_gene: TRBJ2-1; CDR3nt: TGTGCCTGGAGGAGTCAGGGCCGCTTAGGGGAGCAGTTCTTC; CDR3aa: CAWRSQGRLGEQFF
len: 14; abundance: -; v_gene: TRBV13; d_gene: -; j_gene: TRBJ1-5; CDR3nt: TGTGCCAGCAGCCAACAGGGACTGAATCAGCCCCAGCATTTT; CDR3aa: CASSQQGLNQPQHF